Below are 28 T cell receptor beta chains sequenced from a single sample in a study of glioma-infiltrating T cells (TCRdb year 2016). The instrument was an Illumina MiSeq. The iRepertoire nested amplicon-rescue multiplex PCR (arm-PCR) platform was used to amplify TCR alpha and beta CDR3 regions from RNA. The raw public data were reprocessed by TCRdb itself: fastp quality trimming at Q25, MiXCR clonotype calling, in-frame beta chains only. Records with the same CDR3 protein are collapsed into one entry carrying the most frequent genes and DNA. Here the sample has approximately 120,000 distinct CDR3 sequences; 25% to 30% occur a single time. Under 45% of the sample lies in the top ten. Sequenced material: glioma tissue, nonneoplastic brain tissue, or PBMCs (not recorded which). These receptors came from a human donor with low-grade glioma or glioblastoma, undergoing nonglioma brain surgery, or in good health (not recorded which).

The chain has TRBV5-1 and TRBJ2-3; 9 nucleotides agree with TRBD2. Germline CDR1 and CDR2: SGHRS and YFSETQ. The length of the CDR3 is 16 residues. Unmatched junction bases numbered 7, after V lost 5 bases and J lost 0 bases. This CDR3 reads CASRPLAGFSTDTQYF. CDR3 DNA: TGCGCCAGCAGACCTCTAGCGGGGTTTAGCACAGATACGCAGTATTTT.

This clonotype was seen ten or more times. V gene TRBV7-9 combines with J gene TRBJ2-1; D unresolved. The germline CDR1 and CDR2 sequences are SEHNR and FQNEAQ (reference sequence). This CDR3 has 11 residues. The V end lost 5 bases, the J end lost 9 bases, and 8 bases lay between the germline ends. The CDR3 DNA follows: TGTGCCAGCAGCCTAGTCAGTGAGCAGTTCTTC. Translated, it gives CASSLVSEQFF.

Details on this clonotype: A much larger clone differs by one base, so this may be a read error. V usage is TRBV2 and J usage is TRBJ2-1; 9 bases match TRBD1. Germline CDR1 and CDR2: SNHLY and FYNNEI. V trimming: 8 bases; J trimming: 10 bases; junction bases outside the gene matches: 9. The CDR3 spans 13 residues. DNA of the CDR3: TGTGCCAGCCGGGGACAGGGCTTATACGAGCAGTTCTTC. Amino acids: CASRGQGLYEQFF.

With regard to this clonotype: Since a much larger clone is just one base distant, this may be a read error. The missing conserved phenylalanine or tryptophan at the end of this CDR3 makes a read error likely. The V gene is TRBV29-1, the J gene TRBJ1-1; tentatively, D is TRBD1 (6 bases). With 7 bases removed from V and 5 bases from J, the gap between germline ends came to 17 bases. The CDR3 is 13 residues long. Germline V gene sequence: CDR1 SQVTM, CDR2 ANQGSEA. CDR3 coding DNA: TGCAGCGCTCTTCTACTAGGGGGGACTGAAGCTTTCTCT. Translation: CSALLLGGTEAFS.

The chain links TRBV11-2 to TRBJ2-1; 9 nucleotides match TRBD1. The CDR3 runs to 15 residues. Germline assignment: CDR1 SGHAT and CDR2 FQNNGV. V gave up 7 bases and J gave up 2 bases; unmatched junction bases: 6. The CDR3 region is CASKPQGAAYNEQFF. CDR3 in DNA: TGTGCCAGCAAACCACAGGGGGCTGCCTACAATGAGCAGTTCTTC.

At least ten counts were recorded for this clonotype. The chain's CDR3 is CASSQPGQGYNEQFF. The CDR3, as DNA: TGTGCCAGCAGCCAACCGGGACAGGGCTACAATGAGCAGTTCTTC. The chain links TRBV11-2 to TRBJ2-1; 9 bases line up with TRBD1. CDR3 length equals 15 residues. Trimming removed 5 bases from V and 3 bases from J; junction bases left unmatched: 5. In germline, CDR1 is SGHAT, CDR2 FQNNGV.

This clonotype was counted at least ten times. The chain joins TRBV29-1 to TRBJ2-7; D may be TRBD1 or TRBD2 (6 bases each). Trimming cost V 6 bases and J 5 bases, with 17 bases left between them. The CDR3 is made up of 13 amino acids. Germline CDR1 reads SQVTM; CDR2 reads ANQGSEA. The CDR3 loop is CSVPGGREDEQYF. As DNA, the CDR3 is TGCAGCGTCCCCGGGGGCAGGGAGGACGAGCAGTACTTC.

This clonotype was counted at least ten times. The chain uses TRBV24-1 and TRBJ2-3; D perhaps matches TRBD2 (5 bases). Germline V gene sequence: CDR1 KGHDR, CDR2 SFDVKD. Trimming took 9 bases from V and 5 from J, leaving 11 bases between them. The length of the CDR3 is 12 residues. CDR3 loop: CATAGDLDTQYF. The CDR3 nucleotides read TGTGCCACCGCCGGGGATTTAGATACGCAGTATTTT.

This clonotype occurred many times. The chain carries TRBV27 and TRBJ2-5, with 12 positions matching TRBD1. The germline V gene encodes CDR1 MNHEY and CDR2 SMNVEV (reference sequence). This CDR3 has 16 residues. The V segment lost 3 bases and the J segment 4 bases; nucleotides outside the gene matches: 6. This chain's CDR3 is CASSFWDRGQGETQYF. The DNA of the CDR3 is TGTGCCAGCAGTTTTTGGGACAGGGGGCAGGGAGAGACCCAGTACTTC.

This chain's CDR3 is CASSFMGGLINTGELFF. The CDR3 region has the DNA TGCGCCAGCAGCTTCATGGGCGGGTTGATTAACACCGGGGAGCTGTTTTTT. The rearrangement uses TRBV5-1 and TRBJ2-2, with D possibly matching TRBD2 (5 bases). V was trimmed by 2 bases and J by 2 bases, leaving 16 bases between them. The CDR3 loop spans 17 amino acids. The germline gives CDR1 SGHRS, CDR2 YFSETQ.

This clonotype was detected ten times or more. CDR3 residues: CSVRTGNTGELFF. The CDR3 DNA reads as TGCAGCGTTAGGACAGGGAACACCGGGGAGCTGTTTTTT. The chain links TRBV29-1 to TRBJ2-2, with TRBD1 identical over 7 bases. V shed 5 bases, J shed 1 base, and the junction held 1 base outside the gene matches. The CDR3 has 13 amino acids. Germline V gene sequence: CDR1 SQVTM, CDR2 ANQGSEA.

This clonotype was recorded many times. The chain uses TRBV2 and TRBJ1-4; 12 bases are shared with TRBD1. CDR1 and CDR2 from the germline V gene are SNHLY and FYNNEI. The CDR3 runs to 16 residues. Losses at the gene ends were 7 bases for V and 7 bases for J; bases not matched to a gene: 10. In nucleotides, the CDR3 is TGTGCCAGCATCTTGGGGACAGGGGGCGGATTTGAAAAACTGTTTTTT. The encoded protein is CASILGTGGGFEKLFF.

To note about this clonotype: A much bigger clone sits one base away, suggesting this may be a read error. This rearrangement joins TRBV14 to TRBJ2-5; TRBD1 matches 8 bases. J was trimmed by 5 bases and V by 2 bases; bases with no gene match: 7. The CDR3 runs 15 residues. The germline V gene encodes CDR1 SGHDN and CDR2 FVKESK. The CDR3 bases are TGTGCCAGCAGCCAACACTTGGACAGGGCTGAGACCCAGTACTTC. Residues: CASSQHLDRAETQYF.

Ten or more counts support this clonotype. The chain uses TRBV6-2 or TRBV6-3 and TRBJ2-7; D not certain. V lost 4 bases and J lost 2, with 3 bases in between. The CDR3 extends over 11 amino acids. Germline values: CDR1 MNHEY, CDR2 SVGEGT. CDR3 in amino acids: CASSSAYEQYF. The DNA of the CDR3 is TGTGCCAGCAGTTCGGCCTACGAGCAGTACTTC.

This clonotype was recorded many times. A read error may explain this, as a much larger clone is one base away. The chain joins TRBV7-2 to TRBJ2-7, with D possibly being TRBD2 (6 bases). This CDR3 region has 16 residues. Germline CDR1 SGHTA, CDR2 FQGNSA. CDR3 sequence: CASSGWRAVERYERYF. As DNA, the CDR3 is TGTGCCAGCAGCGGGTGGAGGGCAGTGGAACGCTACGAGCGGTACTTC.

This clonotype was seen at least ten times. The gene calls are TRBV6-6 and TRBJ1-2; the match to TRBD1 covers 7 bases. The V and J ends lost 0 bases and 4 bases, in that order; junction bases with no gene match: 2. Germline V CDR1 and CDR2: MNHNY, SVGAGI (reference sequence). This CDR3 contains 14 residues. The CDR3 spells CASSYSGQSYGYTF. The CDR3 nucleotides are TGTGCCAGCAGTTACTCGGGACAGTCCTATGGCTACACCTTC.

This clonotype was found many times. The chain combines TRBV7-9 with TRBJ2-7; D uncertain. V lost 3 bases, J lost 2 bases, and 11 bases lay in between. The CDR3 extends over 14 amino acids. Germline V gives CDR1 SEHNR, CDR2 FQNEAQ (reference sequence). The CDR3 coding sequence is TGTGCCAGCAGCTTCGCCGCAGCAGCCTACGAGCAGTACTTC. Residues: CASSFAAAAYEQYF.

This clonotype showed up just a few times. At one end the junction does not follow the germline gene, possibly because of a read error. This chain connects TRBV12-5 to TRBJ2-2, with a tentative D call TRBD1 (6 bases). The CDR3 sequence is 13 residues long. Germline lookup yields CDR1 LGHNT and CDR2 FRNRAP. The CDR3 reads CASGLGAGGELFF. CDR3 coding DNA: TGTGCTAGTGGATTGGGGGCCGGCGGGGAGCTGTTTTTT.

Many counts were recorded for this clonotype. The genes are TRBV10-2 and TRBJ1-2, with unresolved D. V shed 8 bases and J shed 0 bases, with 13 bases lying between them. The CDR3 loop spans 14 amino acids. Germline CDR1 WSHSY, CDR2 SAAADI. The CDR3 loop reads CASSPSRANYGYTF. The DNA for the CDR3 is TGCGCCAGCTCCCCCTCCCGAGCTAACTATGGCTACACCTTC.

As regards this clonotype: A much larger clone lies a single base off, so this may be a read error. The chain employs TRBV29-1 and TRBJ2-1; D assignment may be TRBD1 or TRBD2 (5 bases each). Germline assignment: CDR1 SQVTM and CDR2 ANQGSEA. The CDR3 runs 14 residues. The CDR3 loop reads CSARGASSYNVQFF. CDR3 nucleotide sequence: TGCAGCGCCAGAGGGGCCAGCTCCTACAATGTGCAGTTCTTC.

This clonotype was observed many times. The gene calls are TRBV28 and TRBJ1-1; no firm D call. This CDR3 region has 12 residues. CDR1 is MDHEN and CDR2 is SYDVKM in the germline V gene. With 4 bases removed from V and 4 bases from J, the gap between germline ends came to 7 bases. CDR3 region: CASSSLITEAFF. CDR3 bases: TGTGCCAGCAGTTCTCTTATCACTGAAGCTTTCTTT.

About this clonotype itself: Being one base from a much bigger clone, this may be a read error. The chain links TRBV4-2 to TRBJ2-3; possible D gene TRBD2, 5 bases. Germline CDR1 is LGHNA and CDR2 is YNFKEQ. Trimming removed 1 base at V and 4 bases at J, with 21 bases between. The CDR3 contains 18 residues. CDR3 sequence reads: CASSQAFYAGERPDTQYF. DNA of the CDR3: TGTGCCAGCAGCCAAGCGTTCTACGCCGGGGAACGTCCAGATACGCAGTATTTT.

This clonotype was seen a handful of times. The chain recombines TRBV11-3 with TRBJ1-3, with 8 positions matching TRBD1. Germline CDR1 reads SGHNT; CDR2 reads YENEEA. The CDR3 covers 16 residues. V lost 5 bases, J lost 0 bases, and 6 bases stayed unmatched. DNA of the CDR3: TGTGCCAGCAGCCCGACGGACAGGGTCTCTGGAAACACCATATATTTT. Amino acids: CASSPTDRVSGNTIYF.

On this clonotype itself: This could be a read error, since a much larger clone is one nucleotide away. The gene calls are TRBV19 and TRBJ1-1; no clear D. V was cut by 4 bases and J by 4 bases, with 13 bases left in between. The CDR3 spans 14 residues. Germline-derived CDR1 and CDR2 are LNHDA and SQIVND (reference sequence). CDR3 residues: CASSTWSRSTEAFF. CDR3 nucleotide sequence: TGTGCCAGTAGTACCTGGTCGAGGAGCACTGAAGCTTTCTTT.

This clonotype was seen only a few times. CDR3 protein: CASSLNWRFLTDTQYF. The CDR3 DNA reads TGTGCCAGCAGCTTAAACTGGAGGTTCCTCACAGATACGCAGTATTTT. The chain joins TRBV7-2 to TRBJ2-3; perhaps TRBD2 as D (5 bases). Germline V gives CDR1 SGHTA, CDR2 FQGNSA. This CDR3 contains 16 residues. Trimming pared 2 bases from V and 2 bases from J, leaving 14 bases between.

This clonotype was observed a handful of times. V gene TRBV5-6 combines with J gene TRBJ2-1; 7 bases are a match to TRBD2. CDR1 and CDR2 (germline): SGHDT, YYEEEE. This CDR3 contains 13 residues. The V gene end was trimmed by 4 bases and the J gene end by 8 bases; junction bases not matched to a gene: 6. This CDR3 is CASSRLALDEQFF. Here the CDR3 DNA reads TGTGCCAGCAGCCGACTAGCATTGGATGAGCAGTTCTTC.

This clonotype has at least ten counts. The chain recombines TRBV27 with TRBJ2-1; 8 bases are shared with TRBD2. The trim removed 9 bases at V and 0 bases at J, leaving 13 bases unmatched. The V gene's germline CDR1 is MNHEY and CDR2 SMNVEV (reference sequence). The CDR3 extends over 17 amino acids. The CDR3 region is CASSRTAGASSYNEQFF. The DNA of the CDR3 is TGTGCCAGTTCTAGGACAGCGGGAGCTTCCTCCTACAATGAGCAGTTCTTC.

The chain employs TRBV14 and TRBJ2-7; unclear D gene. The CDR3 has 12 residues. Germline V gene sequence: CDR1 SGHDN, CDR2 FVKESK. V was clipped by 2 bases and J by 2 bases, with 4 bases between them. CDR3 protein: CASSQYAYEQYF. As DNA, the CDR3 is TGTGCCAGCAGCCAATATGCCTACGAGCAGTACTTC.